This entry concerns a single TCR beta chain. This table comes from immunoSEQ multiplex PCR, and its TCRdb copy is limited to in-frame clones, with some not included. The sample carries approximately 170,000 clones, about 89% recorded once. The sample comes from a study of cytomegalovirus exposure and HLA in healthy donors. The germline gives CDR1 SGDLS, CDR2 YYNGEE. This CDR3 has 16 residues. V trimming: 3 bases; J trimming: 2 bases; junction bases outside the gene matches: 9. What was sequenced was PBMCs. The sequence was collected from a woman in her late teens or twenties in good health and CMV-seropositive. This sequence joins TRBV9 and TRBJ2-7, with TRBD1 matching over 9 bases. CDR3 region: CASSGTGTGSPYEQYF. In nucleotides, the CDR3 is TGTGCCAGCAGCGGTACCGGGACAGGGTCACCCTACGAGCAGTACTTC.